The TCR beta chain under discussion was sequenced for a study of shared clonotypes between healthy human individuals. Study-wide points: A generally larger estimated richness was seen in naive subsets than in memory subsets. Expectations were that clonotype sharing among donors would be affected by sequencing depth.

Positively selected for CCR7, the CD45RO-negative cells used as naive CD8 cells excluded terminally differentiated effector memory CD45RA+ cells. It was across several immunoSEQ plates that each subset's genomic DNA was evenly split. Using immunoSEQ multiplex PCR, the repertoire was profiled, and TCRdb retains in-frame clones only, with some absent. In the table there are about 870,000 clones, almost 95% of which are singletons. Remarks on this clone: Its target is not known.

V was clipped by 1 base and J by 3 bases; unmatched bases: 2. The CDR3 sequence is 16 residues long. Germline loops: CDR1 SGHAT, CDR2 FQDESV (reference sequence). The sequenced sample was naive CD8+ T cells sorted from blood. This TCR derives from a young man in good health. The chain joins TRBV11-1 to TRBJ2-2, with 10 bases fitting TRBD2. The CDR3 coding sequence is TGTGCCAGCAGCTTAGGGACTAGCGGACACACCGGGGAGCTGTTTTTT. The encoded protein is CASSLGTSGHTGELFF.